This entry describes one T cell receptor (beta chain). What it binds is not known. This specimen belongs to a study of T cell responses to AZD1222 COVID-19 vaccine. Measured with immunoSEQ multiplex PCR; TCRdb has only the in-frame clones, and not every one. The table records around 100,000 clones, approximately 90% of them present only once. The study, taken as a whole, reports: The reported proportion of spike-specific TCRs targeting unmutated variant regions was nearly half. There were vaccine-associated CD4 TCRs across spike, dominant at 160-218 and 743-854. Repertoire collection took place solely once the T cell response had peaked. At baseline, just five to seven AZD1222 recipients tested seropositive.

The TCR was taken from an adult in good health. The specimen comprised peripheral blood, sampled on day 0 of AZD1222 vaccination.

The chain's CDR3 is CAWRGAGTGAGSPLHF. In nucleotides, the CDR3 is TGTGCCTGGAGAGGCGCAGGGACAGGGGCAGGATCACCCCTCCACTTT. The chain links TRBV30 to TRBJ1-6; 10 bases fit TRBD1. CDR3 length equals 16 residues. Unmatched junction bases numbered 12, after V lost 3 bases and J lost 10 bases. In germline, CDR1 is GTSNPN, CDR2 SVGIG (reference sequence).